This TCR beta chain was identified during a study of T cell responses to AZD1222 COVID-19 vaccine. Across the study: Second-dose recipients at about 4 or about 12 weeks were treated as one pooled group.

As to this clone: Antigen: not known.

The repertoire was sequenced with immunoSEQ multiplex PCR; TCRdb's copy has only in-frame clones and lacks some. The data contain about 100,000 clones, 80% to 95% of them singletons. The V end lost 7 bases, the J end lost 0 bases, and 12 bases lay between the germline ends. This CDR3 contains 14 residues. CDR1 is MDHEN and CDR2 is SYDVKM in the germline V gene. Whole-study results and caveats: Across the whole spike, CD4 TCRs peaked at regions 160-218 and 743-854. Donors in the cohort were predominantly white British and more often female, and clonal diversity was possibly underestimated. Per reports, nearly half of all spike-specific TCRs target regions that are unmutated in variants.

The V call is TRBV28, the J call TRBJ1-1; D unclear. Material: peripheral blood, obtained on day 0 of AZD1222 vaccination. This TCR derives from an adult in good health. CDR3 nucleotides: TGTGCCAGCATCGTCGGGTCCATGAACACTGAAGCTTTCTTT. Its translation: CASIVGSMNTEAFF.